The next 9 T cell receptor beta chains were all read from a single sample in a study of blood T cell repertoires in COVID-19. The protocol was immunoSEQ multiplex PCR, while the TCRdb copy is restricted to in-frame clones and leaves out a portion. The sample holds 160,000 or so clones, around four fifths seen once. Sequenced material: PBMCs or T cells enriched from blood (not recorded which). These receptors originate from a woman between 50 and 59 years old who had recovered from COVID-19.

The chain has TRBV29-1 and TRBJ1-4; TRBD1 matches at 7 bases. CDR1 is SQVTM and CDR2 is ANQGSEA in the germline V gene. The CDR3 covers 13 residues. The V and J ends lost 7 bases and 4 bases, in that order; junction bases with no gene match: 6. The CDR3 region has the DNA TGCAGCGCCTTGGACAGGAATAATGAAAAACTGTTTTTT. Translation gives CSALDRNNEKLFF.

The V and J genes are TRBV21-1 and TRBJ2-3; TRBD2, the D gene given by the table, was not confirmed from the DNA. TRBV21-1 constitutes a pseudogene. The CDR3 has 13 amino acids. The CDR3 is CASSTGCADTQYF. In DNA, the CDR3 is TGTGCCAGCAGCACGGGGTGCGCAGATACGCAGTATTTT.

In the case of this clone: The same CDR3 can be traced to other DNA sequences in this sample. The CDR3 protein is CASSLGAGYEQYF. For the CDR3, the DNA is TGTGCCAGCAGCTTAGGGGCGGGCTACGAGCAGTACTTC. The chain links TRBV7-2 to TRBJ2-7; D is perhaps TRBD2 (5 bases). Germline CDR1 SGHTA, CDR2 FQGNSA. Trimming removed 1 base from V and 3 bases from J, with 7 bases in between. This CDR3 region has 13 residues.

This clone was observed a single time. This chain joins TRBV6-5 and TRBJ1-2; perhaps TRBD1 as D (5 bases). CDR1 and CDR2 from the germline V gene are MNHEY and SVGAGI. The V end was cut by 5 bases, the J end by 8 bases, with 15 bases between. The CDR3 consists of 13 residues. The CDR3 coding sequence is TGTGCCAGCAGTAGGGGATATTGGTACGGCTACACCTTC. It translates to CASSRGYWYGYTF.

This rearrangement joins TRBV9 to TRBJ2-1, with 7 positions matching TRBD2. Trimming cost V 0 bases and J 8 bases; bases outside gene matches: 5. Germline V CDR1 and CDR2: SGDLS, YYNGEE. The CDR3 sequence is 14 residues long. CDR3 region: CASSVGGRGDEQFF. CDR3 sequence (DNA): TGTGCCAGCAGCGTAGGCGGGAGAGGCGATGAGCAGTTCTTC. Combining the CDR3 with reference TRBV9 and TRBJ2-1 gives the whole variable domain DSGVTQTPKHLITATGQRVTLRCSPRSGDLSVYWYQQSLDQGLQFLIQYYNGEERAKGNILERFSAQQFPDLHSELNLSSLELGDSALYFCASSVGGRGDEQFFGPGTRLTVL.

V and J are TRBV5-6 and TRBJ1-4, with TRBD1 matching 8 bases. V lost 2 bases and J lost 0; bases outside the gene matches: 12. The CDR3 consists of 19 residues. Germline lookup yields CDR1 SGHDT and CDR2 YYEEEE. The CDR3 DNA is TGTGCCAGCAGCTTACGGACAGGGAATGCGGGGGCAACTAATGAAAAACTGTTTTTT. Translated, it gives CASSLRTGNAGATNEKLFF. Together with reference TRBV5-6 and TRBJ1-4, the CDR3 gives the full variable domain: DAGVTQSPTHLIKTRGQQVTLRCSPKSGHDTVSWYQQALGQGPQFIFQYYEEEERQRGNFPDRFSGHQFPNYSSELNVNALLLGDSALYLCASSLRTGNAGATNEKLFFGSGTQLSVL.

The chain has TRBV5-1 and TRBJ2-2; TRBD1 matches at 7 bases. Germline trimming cut 6 bases from V and 2 bases from J; bases unmatched to any gene: 7. The CDR3 runs to 15 residues. The germline gives CDR1 SGHRS, CDR2 YFSETQ. The CDR3 protein is CASNYGTVNTGELFF. The CDR3 coding sequence is TGCGCCAGCAACTACGGGACAGTTAACACCGGGGAGCTGTTTTTT.

The chain couples TRBV5-4 to TRBJ1-2; a possible D gene is TRBD1 (5 bases). CDR3 length equals 13 residues. The V end was cut by 1 base, the J end by 8 bases, with 12 bases between. CDR1 and CDR2 (germline): SGHNT, YYREEE (reference sequence). CDR3 protein: CASSLQGMRGYTF. CDR3 coding DNA: TGTGCCAGCAGCTTGCAGGGAATGAGGGGCTACACCTTC.

This chain joins TRBV6-5 and TRBJ1-4; TRBD1 matches at 7 bases. The V gene end was trimmed by 8 bases and the J gene end by 7 bases; junction bases not matched to a gene: 13. Germline V gives CDR1 MNHEY, CDR2 SVGAGI. This CDR3 spans 15 amino acids. The CDR3 DNA sequence: TGTGCCAGCCGTCATTTGACAGGGAACACTGAAAAACTGTTTTTT. This translates into CASRHLTGNTEKLFF.